This entry is about one T cell receptor beta chain. These data originate in a study of blood T cell repertoires in COVID-19. For the study at large: PBMCs, B-cell-depleted T cells, or T cells were the source of the cDNA or gDNA that made up the material.

The participants were between about 18 and 95 years old and came from some 23 US areas. The repertoire was sequenced with immunoSEQ multiplex PCR; TCRdb's copy has only in-frame clones and lacks some. The sample lists 190,000 or so clones, about 90% seen once, with less than 1.5% in the top ten. Sequenced input: PBMCs or T cells enriched from blood (not recorded which). The source of this sequence is a man aged 25-45 years who had recovered from COVID-19.

CDR3 coding DNA: TGTGCCAGCACCGTTAGGTCGGGGGAGCAGTACTTC. Translated: CASTVRSGEQYF. The V gene is TRBV7-2, the J gene TRBJ2-7, with D tentatively TRBD2 (5 bases). Germline V lookup: CDR1 SGHTA, CDR2 FQGNSA. The CDR3 contains 12 residues. Between the trimmed V and J ends, which lost 7 bases and 7 bases, there was a span of 14 bases.